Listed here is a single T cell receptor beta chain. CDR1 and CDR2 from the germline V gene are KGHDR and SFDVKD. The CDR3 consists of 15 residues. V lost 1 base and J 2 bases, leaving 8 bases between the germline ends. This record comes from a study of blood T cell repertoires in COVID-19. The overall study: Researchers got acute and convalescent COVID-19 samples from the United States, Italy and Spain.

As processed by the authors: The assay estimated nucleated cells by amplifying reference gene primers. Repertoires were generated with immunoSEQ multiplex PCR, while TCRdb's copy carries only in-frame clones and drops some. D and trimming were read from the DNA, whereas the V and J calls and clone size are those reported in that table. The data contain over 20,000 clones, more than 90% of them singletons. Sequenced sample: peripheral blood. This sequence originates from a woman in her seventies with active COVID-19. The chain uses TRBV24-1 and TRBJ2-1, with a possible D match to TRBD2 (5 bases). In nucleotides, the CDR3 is TGTGCCACCAGTGATTTCAGCGGCGCCTACAATGAGCAGTTCTTC. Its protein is CATSDFSGAYNEQFF.